A single sample is the source of the 32 T cell receptor beta chains below, sequenced in a study of radiotherapy plus CTLA-4 blockade in lung cancer (dated by TCRdb to the late 2010s). Library method: the immunoSEQ multiplex PCR assay. The table was pulled from immuneACCESS by TCRdb, which kept in-frame rearrangements only. Such tables lose some clones; where checked, under half of the loss comes from unresolved V genes, and the rest has no known cause. This sample holds about 40,000 clones; 65% to 90% were observed only once. The ten largest account for 22% of the sample. This specimen consisted of peripheral blood, obtained from a patient treated with radiotherapy plus ipilimumab. All receptors come from a human donor with non-small cell lung cancer whose response to radiotherapy plus ipilimumab could not be evaluated.

The chain couples TRBV4-1 to TRBJ2-7, with 12 bases fitting TRBD1. Germline V lookup: CDR1 MGHRA, CDR2 YSYEKL. V lost 1 base and J lost 4; bases outside the gene matches: 14. The CDR3 runs to 19 residues. CDR3 bases: TGCGCCAGCAGCCAAGCCCATACCGGGACAGGGGGCGTCGTATACGAGCAGTACTTC. This encodes CASSQAHTGTGGVVYEQYF.

The chain's CDR3 is CAISEPLESYEQYF. DNA for the CDR3: TGTGCCATCAGTGAGCCCCTAGAGTCCTACGAGCAGTACTTC. The V gene is TRBV10-3, the J gene TRBJ2-7; no clear D. Trimming removed 2 bases at V and 1 base at J, with 9 bases between. CDR3 length: 14 residues. CDR1 is ENHRY and CDR2 is SYGVKD in the germline V gene.

About this clone: Mismatch with germline at one junction end may stem from a read error. V is TRBV10-3 and J is TRBJ2-5; 7 bases line up with TRBD1. CDR1 and CDR2 from the germline V gene are ENHRY and SYGVKD. The CDR3 runs 12 residues. The CDR3 bases are TGTGCCATCGGTGACAGGGTAGAGACCCAGTACTTC. Protein product: CAIGDRVETQYF.

This chain uses TRBV5-1 with TRBJ2-7; D uncertain. The CDR3 is made up of 12 amino acids. V was clipped by 3 bases and J by 3 bases, with 7 bases between them. CDR1 and CDR2 (germline): SGHRS, YFSETQ. CDR3 DNA sequence: TGCGCCAGCAGCTCCCCAGGCTACGAGCAGTACTTC. Its translation is CASSSPGYEQYF.

The rearrangement joins TRBV6-1 to TRBJ2-7, with TRBD1 matching 10 bases. The V and J ends lost 6 bases and 9 bases, in that order; junction bases with no gene match: 11. The germline V gene encodes CDR1 MNHNS and CDR2 SASEGT. The CDR3 consists of 14 residues. The CDR3 DNA reads TGTGCCAGCAGGAACCCGGGACAGGGGCAAGGGCAGTACTTC. Protein sequence: CASRNPGQGQGQYF.

The V call is TRBV5-1, the J call TRBJ2-3; 10 nucleotides align to TRBD2. Germline trimming cut 0 bases from V and 5 bases from J; bases unmatched to any gene: 6. CDR1 is SGHRS and CDR2 is YFSETQ in the germline V gene. The CDR3 has 16 amino acids. CDR3 bases: TGCGCCAGCAGCTTGGGTCTAGCGGGGGCGGGAGATACGCAGTATTTT. It yields the protein CASSLGLAGAGDTQYF. Full variable domain (remainder filled in from reference TRBV5-1 and TRBJ2-3): KAGVTQTPRYLIKTRGQQVTLSCSPISGHRSVSWYQQTPGQGLQFLFEYFSETQRNKGNFPGRFSGRQFSNSRSEMNVSTLELGDSALYLCASSLGLAGAGDTQYFGPGTRLTVL.

The chain has TRBV5-5 and TRBJ2-5; unclear D gene. The CDR3 has 14 residues. V was pared by 0 bases and J by 1 base, with 7 bases between. From germline, CDR1 is SGHKS and CDR2 YYEKEE (reference sequence). The CDR3 coding sequence is TGTGCCAGCAGCTTGGCCACAGCCCAAGAGACCCAGTACTTC. It specifies CASSLATAQETQYF. The full variable domain, with the rest looked up from reference TRBV5-5 and TRBJ2-5, is DAGVTQSPTHLIKTRGQQVTLRCSPISGHKSVSWYQQVLGQGPQFIFQYYEKEERGRGNFPDRFSARQFPNYSSELNVNALLLGDSALYLCASSLATAQETQYFGPGTRLLVL.

The rearrangement links TRBV7-9 to TRBJ2-5; 13 bases line up with TRBD2. The CDR3 is made up of 19 amino acids. Germline lookup yields CDR1 SEHNR and CDR2 FQNEAQ (reference sequence). V dropped 6 bases and J dropped 4; count of bases not matched to a gene: 17. For the CDR3, the DNA is TGTGCCAGCAGAGAGGGACTAGCGGGGCCGGTTTTGCTAGGAGAGACCCAGTACTTC. Translating it yields CASREGLAGPVLLGETQYF.

The chain employs TRBV27 and TRBJ2-7; 11 positions agree with TRBD2. J lost 0 bases, V lost 11 bases, and 24 bases had no gene match. Germline CDR1 reads MNHEY; CDR2 reads SMNVEV (reference sequence). This CDR3 is built from 20 residues. CDR3: CASNVETAASGRTDSYEQYF. Here the CDR3 DNA reads TGTGCCTCCAACGTTGAGACAGCCGCTAGCGGGAGGACCGACTCCTACGAGCAGTACTTC.

The chain joins TRBV6-6 to TRBJ1-1, with TRBD1 identical over 7 bases. Looked up from germline, CDR1 is MNHNY and CDR2 is SVGAGI (reference sequence). Trimming removed 5 bases from V and 11 bases from J; junction bases left unmatched: 8. This CDR3 comprises 12 residues. CDR3 bases: TGTGCCAGCAGTACCGCGGACAGGAGGGCTTTCTTT. Translating it yields CASSTADRRAFF.

The chain combines TRBV18 with TRBJ2-1, with 7 bases aligning to TRBD2. The V gene end was trimmed by 0 bases and the J gene end by 7 bases; junction bases not matched to a gene: 6. Germline loops: CDR1 KGHSH, CDR2 LQKENI. The length of the CDR3 is 15 residues. CDR3 sequence (DNA): TGTGCCAGCTCACCACCTGGCGGGAGTGGGAATGAGCAGTTCTTC. It specifies CASSPPGGSGNEQFF.

This clone was recorded once. This sequence joins TRBV28 and TRBJ2-7; D is unresolved. V lost 6 bases and J 0 bases, leaving 18 bases between the germline ends. This CDR3 comprises 16 residues. Germline loops: CDR1 MDHEN, CDR2 SYDVKM. The CDR3 sequence is CASSPIGARSSYEQYF. CDR3 DNA: TGTGCCAGCAGCCCTATTGGAGCGCGTAGCTCCTACGAGCAGTACTTC.

The chain recombines TRBV28 with TRBJ1-6; weak D call: TRBD1 (5 bases). The CDR3 has 14 residues. Germline CDR1 MDHEN, CDR2 SYDVKM. Trimming took off 5 bases at V and 5 bases at J, with 10 bases between the two ends. The CDR3 nucleotides read TGTGCCAGCAGTCTTCAGGACAATAATTCACCCCTCCACTTT. This sequence encodes CASSLQDNNSPLHF.

CDR3 DNA: TGTGCCATCACTGGGACAGGGAACGGGGCCACTGAAGCTTTCTTT. Its translation: CAITGTGNGATEAFF. The chain employs TRBV10-3 and TRBJ1-1; 9 bases map to TRBD1. CDR1 is ENHRY and CDR2 is SYGVKD in the germline V gene. CDR3 size: 15 residues. Germline trimming cut 7 bases from V and 4 bases from J; bases unmatched to any gene: 10.

This clone was seen a few times. V usage is TRBV5-6 and J usage is TRBJ2-3; TRBD1 agrees at 9 bases. V shed 4 bases, J shed 2 bases, and the junction held 5 bases outside the gene matches. Germline CDR1 SGHDT, CDR2 YYEEEE. This CDR3 has 15 amino acids. The CDR3 sequence: CASSRTGVVTDTQYF. DNA for the CDR3: TGTGCCAGCAGCCGGACAGGGGTTGTCACAGATACGCAGTATTTT.

This sequence joins TRBV6-5 and TRBJ1-2; 7 positions agree with TRBD1. This CDR3 is 15 amino acids long. J was trimmed by 9 bases and V by 4 bases; bases with no gene match: 14. Germline CDR1 is MNHEY and CDR2 is SVGAGI. CDR3 region: CASSLGQLQTSSYTF. CDR3 coding DNA: TGTGCCAGCAGTTTGGGACAGCTGCAAACCTCAAGCTACACCTTC.

The J gene is TRBJ2-3, the V gene TRBV4-3; maybe TRBD2 (6 bases). Germline V gene lookup returns CDR1 LGHNA and CDR2 YSLEER. The CDR3 extends over 12 amino acids. Deletions cut 7 bases from V and 11 bases from J, with 16 bases between. The CDR3 bases are TGCGCCAGCAATCGGGAGCCAGAGGGGCAGTATTTT. It is translated as CASNREPEGQYF.

The V gene is TRBV19, the J gene TRBJ2-1; D is undetermined. Germline CDR1 LNHDA, CDR2 SQIVND (reference sequence). The V end was cut by 10 bases, the J end by 6 bases, with 16 bases between. The CDR3 extends over 13 amino acids. The CDR3 DNA is TGTGCCACCCGCTCTAGGCCCTCCAATGAGCAGTTCTTC. It is translated as CATRSRPSNEQFF.

V gene TRBV2 combines with J gene TRBJ2-3; D call uncertain. Trimming removed 4 bases at V and 4 bases at J, with 3 bases between. The germline gives CDR1 SNHLY, CDR2 FYNNEI. This CDR3 comprises 11 residues. CDR3 sequence reads: CASSAADTQYF. CDR3 in DNA: TGTGCCAGCAGTGCGGCAGATACGCAGTATTTT.

This chain connects TRBV27 to TRBJ1-6; 8 positions agree with TRBD1. The germline V gene has CDR1 MNHEY and CDR2 SMNVEV (reference sequence). There are 18 residues in the CDR3. V was pared by 0 bases and J by 6 bases, with 10 bases of the junction left unmatched. As DNA, the CDR3 is TGTGCCAGCAGTTTATCATTAGACAGGGGATATGGTAATTCACCCCTCCACTTT. Translated, it gives CASSLSLDRGYGNSPLHF.

CDR3 loop: CATSERQGYGYTF. The CDR3 nucleotides read TGTGCCACCAGCGAGCGCCAGGGATATGGCTACACCTTC. The chain uses TRBV15 and TRBJ1-2; D is possibly TRBD1 (5 bases). V was cut by 5 bases and J by 5 bases, with 12 bases left in between. This CDR3 region has 13 residues. Germline V gene data show CDR1 as LNHNV and CDR2 as YYDKDF (reference sequence).

V gene TRBV6-5 combines with J gene TRBJ2-7; TRBD2 matches at 10 bases. This CDR3 is built from 14 residues. V lost 6 bases and J lost 7; bases outside the gene matches: 9. Germline V gene data show CDR1 as MNHEY and CDR2 as SVGAGI. The CDR3 coding sequence is TGTGCCAGCAGCCCTGGGAGTAGCGGGAGGGAGCAGTACTTC. Translated, it gives CASSPGSSGREQYF.

The chain has TRBV7-9 and TRBJ2-7, with D possibly TRBD1 on 6 matching bases. CDR1 is SEHNR and CDR2 is FQNEAQ in the germline V gene (reference sequence). CDR3 size: 14 residues. Trimming removed 1 base at V and 0 bases at J, with 7 bases between. CDR3 protein: CASSLGRGSYEQYF. DNA of the CDR3: TGTGCCAGCAGCTTAGGCAGGGGCTCCTACGAGCAGTACTTC.

The chain couples TRBV15 to TRBJ1-1; the D is unclear. Deletions cut 5 bases from V and 4 bases from J, with 14 bases between. In germline, CDR1 is LNHNV, CDR2 YYDKDF (reference sequence). The CDR3 is made up of 14 amino acids. CDR3 sequence: CATSPFSEPTEAFF. DNA for the CDR3: TGTGCCACCAGCCCTTTCAGCGAACCCACTGAAGCTTTCTTT.

The chain has TRBV18 and TRBJ2-1; TRBD1 agrees at 9 bases. Germline V gene data show CDR1 as KGHSH and CDR2 as LQKENI. The CDR3 covers 17 residues. Trimming at V came to 6 bases and at J to 7 bases, leaving 16 bases not matched to a gene. CDR3 nucleotides: TGTGCCAGCTCCCCCCGCCGCGGACAGGGGCCTATAAATGAGCAGTTCTTC. Translating it yields CASSPRRGQGPINEQFF.

The genes are TRBV7-9 and TRBJ2-1; maybe TRBD2 (6 bases). CDR1 and CDR2 (germline): SEHNR, FQNEAQ (reference sequence). V lost 5 bases and J lost 0, with 11 bases in between. This CDR3 is built from 15 residues. CDR3 DNA: TGTGCCAGCAGCGCGAGCGGGTCCTCCTACAATGAGCAGTTCTTC. Its protein is CASSASGSSYNEQFF. The full variable domain, in which reference TRBV7-9 and TRBJ2-1 provide the parts outside the CDR3, is DTGVSQNPRHKITKRGQNVTFRCDPISEHNRLYWYRQTLGQGPEFLTYFQNEAQLEKSRLLSDRFSAERPKGSFSTLEIQRTEQGDSAMYLCASSASGSSYNEQFFGPGTRLTVL.

Only a few counts were recorded for this clone. J is TRBJ1-1 and V is TRBV2; weak D call: TRBD1 (6 bases). CDR1 is SNHLY, CDR2 FYNNEI, per germline. The CDR3 has 16 amino acids. Trimming stripped 6 bases from V and 2 bases from J, with 19 bases between. CDR3 sequence reads: CASRPALPDSNTEAFF. CDR3 bases: TGTGCCAGCAGGCCGGCGTTACCGGACAGTAACACTGAAGCTTTCTTT.

This clone was observed a single time. The V gene is TRBV7-9, the J gene TRBJ2-3; 7 nucleotides match TRBD1. CDR1 is SEHNR, CDR2 FQNEAQ, per germline (reference sequence). V dropped 1 base and J dropped 3; count of bases not matched to a gene: 1. The CDR3 contains 14 residues. The CDR3 loop reads CASSLGQGTDTQYF. CDR3 nucleotide sequence: TGTGCCAGCAGCTTAGGACAGGGAACAGATACGCAGTATTTT.

The genes are TRBV10-1 and TRBJ2-7; 9 bases line up with TRBD1. After removal of 8 bases from V and 3 bases from J, the junction contained 11 bases not matched to a gene. The germline gives CDR1 WNHNN, CDR2 SYGVQD (reference sequence). The CDR3 is 15 residues long. CDR3: CASGFRDRESYEQYF. In DNA form, the CDR3 reads TGCGCCAGCGGGTTCCGGGACAGGGAGAGCTACGAGCAGTACTTC.

V and J are TRBV4-2 and TRBJ2-5; perhaps TRBD2 as D (5 bases). Trimming took 1 base from V and 3 from J, leaving 6 bases between them. The germline gives CDR1 LGHNA, CDR2 YNFKEQ. The CDR3 spans 13 residues. The CDR3 sequence is CASSQVGEETQYF. The CDR3 bases are TGTGCCAGCAGCCAAGTCGGGGAAGAGACCCAGTACTTC.

V and J are TRBV19 and TRBJ2-2; 15 bases fit TRBD2. V gave up 3 bases and J gave up 6 bases; unmatched junction bases: 5. Germline V gene sequence: CDR1 LNHDA, CDR2 SQIVND (reference sequence). The CDR3 sequence is 17 residues long. CDR3 in DNA: TGTGCCAGTAGTATTGGGACTAGCGGGAGGAGCCCCGGGGAGCTGTTTTTT. Its protein product is CASSIGTSGRSPGELFF.

The chain links TRBV2 to TRBJ1-1; D might be TRBD1 (5 bases). CDR3 length: 11 amino acids. The V gene lost 4 bases and the J gene lost 11 bases, with 11 bases spanning the gap. CDR1 and CDR2 from the germline V gene are SNHLY and FYNNEI. In DNA, the CDR3 is TGTGCCAGCAGTGCGCAGGGTGTTGCTTTCTTT. Residues: CASSAQGVAFF.